One T cell receptor (beta chain) is described in this entry. Its target is not known. The data derive from a study of blood T cells in healthy people across ages. Notes on the study in general: Expanded clonotype changes were possibly confounded by unknown donor CMV status.

CDR1 LGHDT and CDR2 YNNKEL come from the germline V gene (reference sequence). V lost 3 bases, J lost 5 bases, and 8 bases lay in between. The CDR3 runs 13 residues. Then a second PCR, running roughly 7 to 11 cycles, was carried out with a sample-barcoded 5' primer and a J-beta primer mix. TCRdb re-analysed the 5' RACE reads in MiXCR, keeping a single row per CDR3 protein. Among about 780,000 distinct CDR3 sequences listed, roughly 26% were seen once. The sample was also linked to a second study, of T cells of mothers and their children. That work adds: Mother-child pairs who were related displayed a slightly higher overlap than unrelated pairs, a difference that was non-significant.

The TCR originated in a boy aged 5-17 years in good health. Sequencing input: blood. The V and J genes are TRBV3-1 and TRBJ1-5, with D maybe TRBD1 (6 bases). For the CDR3, the DNA is TGTGCCAGCAGCCAGGGGGCCTATCAGCCCCAGCATTTT. Its translation: CASSQGAYQPQHF.